There are many counts of the clone carrying this TCR beta chain. Its cognate antigen is unknown. Individual cDNA molecules each received unique molecular identifiers attached to them. One entry per CDR3 protein results from TCRdb running MiXCR on the 5' RACE reads. The sample includes around 60,000 distinct CDR3 sequences, 9.5% to 15% of them seen just once. V was trimmed by 10 bases and J by 0 bases, leaving 10 bases between them. The length of the CDR3 is 14 residues. Germline V gives CDR1 MNHEY, CDR2 SMNVEV (reference sequence). These data are taken from a study of early T cells in non-severe SARS-CoV-2 infection. The study's findings and limits: Anti-spike CD8 responses were favored in VDJdb matching, and private and CD4 specificities were missed.

This TCR was recovered from an adult who was a healthcare worker with PCR-confirmed SARS-CoV-2 infection or an uninfected control (not recorded which). The sequenced sample was whole blood. The chain links TRBV27 to TRBJ2-6; possibly TRBD1 for D (6 bases). The CDR3 DNA reads as TGTGCCACTGCGGACAGCTCTGGGGCCAACGTCCTGACTTTC. Amino acids: CATADSSGANVLTF.